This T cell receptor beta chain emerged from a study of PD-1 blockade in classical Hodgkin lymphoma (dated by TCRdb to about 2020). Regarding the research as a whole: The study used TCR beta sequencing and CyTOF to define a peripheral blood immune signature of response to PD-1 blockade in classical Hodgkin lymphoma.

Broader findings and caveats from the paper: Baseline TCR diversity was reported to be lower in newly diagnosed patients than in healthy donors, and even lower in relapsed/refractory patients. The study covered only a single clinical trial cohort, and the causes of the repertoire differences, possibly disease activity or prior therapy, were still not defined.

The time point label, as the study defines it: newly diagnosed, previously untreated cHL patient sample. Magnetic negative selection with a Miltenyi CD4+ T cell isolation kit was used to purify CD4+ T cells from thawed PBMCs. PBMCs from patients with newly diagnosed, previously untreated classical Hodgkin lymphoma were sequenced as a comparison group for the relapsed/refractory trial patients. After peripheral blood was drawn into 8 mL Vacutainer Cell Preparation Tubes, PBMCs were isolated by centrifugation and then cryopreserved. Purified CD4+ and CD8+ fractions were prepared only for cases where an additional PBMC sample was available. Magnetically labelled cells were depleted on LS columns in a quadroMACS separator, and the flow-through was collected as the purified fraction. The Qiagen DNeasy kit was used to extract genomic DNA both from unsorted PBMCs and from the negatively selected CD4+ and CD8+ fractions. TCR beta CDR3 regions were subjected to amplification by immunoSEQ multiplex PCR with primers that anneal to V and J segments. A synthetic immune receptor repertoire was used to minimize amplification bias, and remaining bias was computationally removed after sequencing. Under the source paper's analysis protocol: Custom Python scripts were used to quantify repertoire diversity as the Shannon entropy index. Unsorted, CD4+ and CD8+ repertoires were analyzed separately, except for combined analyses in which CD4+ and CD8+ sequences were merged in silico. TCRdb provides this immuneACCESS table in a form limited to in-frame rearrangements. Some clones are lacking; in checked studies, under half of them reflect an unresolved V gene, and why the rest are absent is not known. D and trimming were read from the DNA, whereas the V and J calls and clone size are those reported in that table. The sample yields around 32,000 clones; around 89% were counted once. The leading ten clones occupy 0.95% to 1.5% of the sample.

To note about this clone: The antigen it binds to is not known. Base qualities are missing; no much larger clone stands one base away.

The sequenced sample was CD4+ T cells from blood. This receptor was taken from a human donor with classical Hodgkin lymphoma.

The DNA reads TGTGCCAGCAGCTGGAAAGGGCCTACAGATACGCAGTATTTT. It translates to CASSWKGPTDTQYF. This sequence uses TRBV5-4 and TRBJ2-3, with the D gene not confidently named. Spanning cysteine to phenylalanine, the CDR3 consists of 14 amino acids. Left in the record is the CDR3 DNA by itself, 42 bases read in frame from the first base. V lost 3 bases and J lost 3 bases; the stretch between them is 11 bases long. CDR1 and CDR2 are drawn from the germline V gene (reference sequence): SGHNT, YYREEE.